This T cell receptor (beta chain) was recorded in a study of OX40 agonist ivuxolimab in advanced cancers. Broadly, across the study: Ivuxolimab, which targeted the costimulatory receptor OX40 (CD134), was an agonistic, fully human IgG2 monoclonal antibody. Intravenous ivuxolimab was administered to patients every 2 weeks at six dose levels: 0.01, 0.1, 0.3, 1.5, 3 and 10 mg/kg. Of the approximately 50 dose-escalation patients, hepatocellular carcinoma was present in some 19, melanoma in approximately 15, renal cell carcinoma in 9 and head and neck cancer in 9. A male proportion of nearly 85% and a mean age of about 60 years, ranging from about 20 to 79, were recorded for the dose-escalation cohort. Prior anti-PD-1, anti-PD-L1 or anti-CTLA-4 therapy was permitted, and checkpoint inhibitors had been received by approximately 39% of dose-escalation patients. Partial responses were achieved by three dose-escalation patients, of whom one had hepatocellular carcinoma and two had cutaneous melanoma. The point of sequencing TCRbeta in the periphery was to test whether ivuxolimab changed TCR sequence diversity and drove clonal T-cell expansion. The monotherapy dose-escalation portion (N = 52 patients) of the phase I ivuxolimab trial is reported in the paper. The investigation overall reported the following: At doses of 0.1 to 3.0 mg/kg, clonal expansion of both CD4+ and CD8+ T cells in blood was seen between baseline and week 6. Low levels of normalized T-cell clonal expansion were also seen in some nonresponding patients. Partial responders in the 0.1-3.0 mg/kg groups had among the lowest normalized peripheral clonal expansion, especially among CD8+ T cells. Antigen specificity was not determined for the clonally expanded peripheral T cells. On average, CD8+ T cells showed more expanded clones than CD4+ T cells after ivuxolimab.

Patients with autoimmune disease history or receiving systemic immunosuppression were excluded from the trial. In every dose cohort, peripheral blood was drawn for TCR sequencing at baseline, cycle 4 day 1, and cycle 7 day 1. The samples were taken from a phase I, first-in-human, multicenter, open-label dose-escalation trial of ivuxolimab. Adults with locally advanced or metastatic melanoma, renal cell carcinoma, hepatocellular carcinoma or head and neck squamous cell carcinoma were enrolled in the trial. Before TCR sequencing, CD4+ T cells and CD8+ T cells from peripheral blood were sorted into separate populations. The CDR3 runs 17 residues from the cysteine to the phenylalanine. The read is trimmed to its CDR3 DNA, 51 bases read in frame from base 1. As encoded in the germline V gene, CDR1 is SGHRS while CDR2 is YFSETQ. The germline V end is reduced by 4 bases and the J end by 6 bases; junction bases left unmatched: 10.

A word on this clone: The clone's antigen remains unknown. Base qualities are not recorded, but no much larger clone differs from it by a single base.

For sequencing of the TCRbeta CDR3 region, genomic DNA was extracted from the sorted cells. The immunoSEQ Assay was used to sequence the TCRbeta CDR3 regions. TCRdb took over this immuneACCESS table, retaining in-frame rearrangements with V and J assigned. Such tables are incomplete; in checked studies, under half of the missing clones stem from an unresolved V gene, and the remainder is unexplained. Here the sample has approximately 24,000 clones; more than 70% occur a single time. The top ten clones comprise around 16% of the sample. The sequenced sample was CD4+ or CD8+ T cells sorted from blood, obtained in a trial of the OX40 agonist ivuxolimab. This TCR was recovered from an adult with an advanced solid tumor such as melanoma, head and neck, liver or kidney cancer. Recombination connected TRBV5-1 to TRBJ2-3, and 14 bases in between align with TRBD2. In nucleotide form, the sequence is TGCGCCAGCAGCCTGGGGACTAGCGGGGGAGTTCTGGATACGCAGTATTTT. Translated, this gives CASSLGTSGGVLDTQYF.